Below, one T cell receptor beta chain is given with its context. The antigen remains unidentified. These data are taken from a study of T-cell reconstitution after alpha-beta-depleted transplantation in children. Study results and limitations: Diversity and T-cell counts at one year after transplant derived mostly from new T cells. About two months after transplant, alpha-beta T cells reportedly came from several hundred expanded graft clones.

Unique molecular identifiers were built into the TCRbeta library. TCRdb redid the calling of the PCR reads with MiXCR, one entry per CDR3 protein. The sample has about 980,000 distinct CDR3 sequences; roughly 29% are singletons. Germline CDR1 and CDR2: ENHRY and SYGVKD. This CDR3 contains 15 residues. Trimming stripped 0 bases from V and 6 bases from J, with 12 bases between. The specimen was PBMCs, mostly from graft donor cells, collected 360 days after TCRalphabeta/CD19-depleted stem cell transplant. This sequence was found in a boy under two years old who had a stem cell transplant for SCID, so the T cells may come from the graft donor. V gene TRBV10-3 combines with J gene TRBJ2-1, with D possibly being TRBD2 (6 bases). CDR3 DNA sequence: TGTGCCATCAGTGAGTCGCAGGGAGGAAGCAATGAGCAGTTCTTC. Translating gives CAISESQGGSNEQFF.